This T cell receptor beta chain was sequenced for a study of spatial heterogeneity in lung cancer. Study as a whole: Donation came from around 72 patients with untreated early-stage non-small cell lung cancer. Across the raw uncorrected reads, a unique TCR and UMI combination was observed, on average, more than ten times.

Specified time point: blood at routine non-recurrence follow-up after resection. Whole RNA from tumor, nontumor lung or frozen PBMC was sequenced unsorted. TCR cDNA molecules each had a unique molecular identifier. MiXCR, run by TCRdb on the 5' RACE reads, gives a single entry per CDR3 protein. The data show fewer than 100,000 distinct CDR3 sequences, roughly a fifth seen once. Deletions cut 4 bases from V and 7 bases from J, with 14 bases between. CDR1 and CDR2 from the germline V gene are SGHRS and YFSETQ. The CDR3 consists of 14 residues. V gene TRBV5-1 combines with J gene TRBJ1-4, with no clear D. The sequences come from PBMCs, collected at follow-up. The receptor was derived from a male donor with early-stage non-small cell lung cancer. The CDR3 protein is CASSLDGVFEKLFF. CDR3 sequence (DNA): TGCGCCAGCAGCCTCGACGGGGTATTTGAAAAACTGTTTTTT.